Below, 14 T cell receptor beta chains from the same sample are listed, as sequenced in a study of graft-versus-host responses after intestinal transplantation. Sequencing was performed with immunoSEQ multiplex PCR; in TCRdb, only in-frame clones are kept and a portion is missing. The sample holds more than 9,000 clones, 80% to 95% seen once. The sample here was PBMCs, taken approximately 69 days after transplant. The receptor source for this set is a human patient who received an intestinal transplant, so some T cells may come from the graft donor.

The V and J genes are TRBV5-1 and TRBJ2-1, with D possibly TRBD2 on 5 matching bases. CDR3 length: 15 residues. Germline lookup yields CDR1 SGHRS and CDR2 YFSETQ. V lost 7 bases and J lost 1, with 15 bases in between. The chain's CDR3 is CASSPGRGSYNEQFF. CDR3 nucleotide sequence: TGCGCCAGCTCACCTGGGAGAGGGTCCTACAATGAGCAGTTCTTC.

The rearrangement uses TRBV4-1 and TRBJ2-3, with no clear D. This CDR3 is built from 14 residues. Trimming took 1 base from V and 5 from J, leaving 10 bases between them. Germline CDR1 is MGHRA and CDR2 is YSYEKL. The CDR3 DNA sequence: TGCGCCAGCAGCCAAGCCCGGAGTGAAGATACGCAGTATTTT. Its protein is CASSQARSEDTQYF.

The rearrangement joins TRBV28 to TRBJ1-5; 8 nucleotides agree with TRBD1. In germline, CDR1 is MDHEN, CDR2 SYDVKM. The length of the CDR3 is 18 residues. V shed 3 bases and J 2 bases; nucleotides not matched to a gene: 12. The CDR3 nucleotides read TGTGCCAGCAGTTTTCTTCAGGGGGCGCTTTTCGGCAATCAGCCCCAGCATTTT. This sequence encodes CASSFLQGALFGNQPQHF.

The rearrangement uses TRBV28 and TRBJ1-1, with a tentative D call TRBD1 (6 bases). The CDR3 length is 14 residues. Trimming removed 3 bases from V and 0 bases from J, with 8 bases in between. Germline values: CDR1 MDHEN, CDR2 SYDVKM. The CDR3 nucleotides are TGTGCCAGCAGTTTCGGGACAATGAACACTGAAGCTTTCTTT. It translates to CASSFGTMNTEAFF.

This rearrangement joins TRBV19 to TRBJ2-7; D gene unclear. The V end was cut by 1 base, the J end by 5 bases, with 12 bases between. Germline V gives CDR1 LNHDA, CDR2 SQIVND (reference sequence). The CDR3 totals 14 residues. The CDR3, as DNA: TGTGCCAGTAGTATAGGGGTCGTGTTCAACGAGCAGTACTTC. Encoded protein: CASSIGVVFNEQYF. The full variable domain, with the rest looked up from reference TRBV19 and TRBJ2-7, is DGGITQSPKYLFRKEGQNVTLSCEQNLNHDAMYWYRQDPGQGLRLIYYSQIVNDFQKGDIAEGYSVSREKKESFPLTVTSAQKNPTAFYLCASSIGVVFNEQYFGPGTRLTVT.

The chain links TRBV9 to TRBJ1-3, with TRBD1 as a possible D gene (6 bases). The CDR3 runs 14 residues. Germline-derived CDR1 and CDR2 are SGDLS and YYNGEE. V lost 3 bases and J 0 bases, leaving 7 bases between the germline ends. CDR3 loop: CASSGTVSGNTIYF. The DNA of the CDR3 is TGTGCCAGCAGCGGGACAGTCTCTGGAAACACCATATATTTT.

V usage is TRBV27 and J usage is TRBJ2-1, with unresolved D. V was cut by 1 base and J by 4 bases, with 14 bases left in between. This CDR3 spans 16 amino acids. The germline V gene encodes CDR1 MNHEY and CDR2 SMNVEV (reference sequence). The CDR3 region is CASSLYMEVGYNEQFF. CDR3 sequence (DNA): TGTGCCAGCAGTTTATATATGGAAGTTGGATACAATGAGCAGTTCTTC.

The rearrangement uses TRBV2 and TRBJ2-1, with 8 bases lining up with TRBD1. The CDR3 sequence is 15 residues long. Germline V gene data show CDR1 as SNHLY and CDR2 as FYNNEI. The V segment lost 2 bases and the J segment 2 bases; nucleotides outside the gene matches: 2. The CDR3 nucleotides are TGTGCCAGCAGTGAACACAGGGGGGCCTACAATGAGCAGTTCTTC. This translates into CASSEHRGAYNEQFF.

The rearrangement links TRBV9 to TRBJ2-1; 12 bases are a match to TRBD2. The CDR3 covers 18 residues. V dropped 0 bases and J dropped 9; count of bases not matched to a gene: 13. Germline CDR1 and CDR2: SGDLS and YYNGEE. The CDR3 is CASSVAGASGRAVGEQFF. In DNA, the CDR3 is TGTGCCAGCAGCGTAGCAGGGGCTAGCGGGAGGGCCGTAGGTGAGCAGTTCTTC.

This clone has only one observation. V and J are TRBV4-2 and TRBJ1-5, with 8 bases identical to TRBD1. CDR1 is LGHNA, CDR2 YNFKEQ, per germline. Trimming took 1 base from V and 6 from J; bases not matched to a gene: 11. The CDR3 is 17 residues long. The CDR3 DNA reads TGTGCCAGCAGCCAAGGTCGGCAGGGGGCGCGGGGTCAGCCCCAGCATTTT. This encodes CASSQGRQGARGQPQHF.

The rearrangement links TRBV29-1 to TRBJ1-1; D not resolved. Per the germline V gene, CDR1 is SQVTM and CDR2 is ANQGSEA. CDR3 length: 13 residues. With 0 bases removed from V and 4 bases from J, the gap between germline ends came to 9 bases. The CDR3 DNA follows: TGCAGCGTTGAAGATTGGGAGGGCACTGAAGCTTTCTTT. Translated, it gives CSVEDWEGTEAFF.

The chain couples TRBV19 to TRBJ1-5; TRBD1 is a possible D gene (5 bases). With 8 bases removed from V and 4 bases from J, the gap between germline ends came to 12 bases. Germline values: CDR1 LNHDA, CDR2 SQIVND (reference sequence). CDR3 length equals 13 residues. The CDR3 sequence is CASGSTVNQPQHF. CDR3 DNA: TGTGCCAGTGGGTCGACAGTTAATCAGCCCCAGCATTTT.

The rearrangement uses TRBV6-6 and TRBJ1-1; 8 bases align to TRBD1. CDR1 is MNHNY, CDR2 SVGAGI, per germline (reference sequence). This CDR3 has 13 residues. The trim removed 6 bases at V and 6 bases at J, leaving 6 bases unmatched. The CDR3 region has the DNA TGTGCCAGCAGCTTACAGGGGGTCCCTGAAGCTTTCTTT. Its protein is CASSLQGVPEAFF.

The CDR3 nucleotides are TGCGCCAGCAGCTTGGTAGGGTCAGGAGAAAAACTGTTTTTT. Protein: CASSLVGSGEKLFF. The chain couples TRBV5-1 to TRBJ1-4; D gene unclear. Looked up from germline, CDR1 is SGHRS and CDR2 is YFSETQ. V lost 0 bases and J lost 8, with 11 bases in between. There are 14 residues in the CDR3.